The TCR beta chain described here comes from a study of CD8 T cells in ankylosing spondylitis. Study-level points and caveats: CD8+ by phenotype, disease-linked clones were relatively rare in peripheral blood. A TCR beta motif of fewer than 10 highly homologous variants seemed to mark ankylosing spondylitis blood. There was reportedly significant enrichment of clones that were disease-linked in matched ankylosing spondylitis synovial fluid.

This CDR3 has 15 amino acids. With 2 bases removed from V and 2 bases from J, the gap between germline ends came to 10 bases. The germline V gene encodes CDR1 SGHAT and CDR2 FQNNGV. For TCR beta, libraries came from quantitative 5'-RACE with molecular barcodes. TCRdb re-analysed the 5' RACE reads in MiXCR, keeping a single row per CDR3 protein. In the table there are under 250,000 distinct CDR3 sequences, around 10% of which are singletons. About this clonotype: The antigen is not known.

The sequence came from a male donor with ankylosing spondylitis or in good health (not recorded which). Sequenced input: blood, either unsorted or a sorted T cell fraction (not recorded which). The chain recombines TRBV11-2 with TRBJ2-1, with D unclear. Here the CDR3 reads CASSLPFRAYNEQFF. As DNA, the CDR3 is TGTGCCAGCAGCTTACCTTTTAGGGCCTACAATGAGCAGTTCTTC.